This TCR beta chain was captured in a study of OX40 agonist ivuxolimab in advanced cancers. Study outcomes and limitations: At 0.1 to 3.0 mg/kg and by week 6, clonal expansion occurred in CD4+ and CD8+ blood T cells. On average, CD8+ T cells showed a greater number of expanded clones than CD4+.

Generated by immunoSEQ multiplex PCR, the TCRdb table keeps only in-frame clones and is missing some. The sample lists tens of thousands of clones, more than 80% occurring once. V was shortened by 1 base and J by 7 bases, with 8 bases between the two germline ends. Germline CDR1 and CDR2: LNHDA and SQIVND (reference sequence). The length of the CDR3 is 13 residues. To note about this clone: Antigen: not known.

The TCR was taken from an adult with an advanced solid tumor such as melanoma, head and neck, liver or kidney cancer. This sample comprised CD4+ or CD8+ T cells sorted from blood, obtained in a trial of the OX40 agonist ivuxolimab. The chain employs TRBV19 and TRBJ1-5; D remains ambiguous. For the CDR3, the DNA is TGTGCCAGTAGTATAGTGGCAGAGCAGCCCCAGCATTTT. This codes for CASSIVAEQPQHF.